Sequencing of this TCR beta chain was carried out in a study of T-cell memory formation after mild COVID-19 (dated by TCRdb to about 2021). With respect to the entire study: TCR sequence clusters from the two donors were largely donor specific. Two young, previously healthy adult volunteers made up the cohort, one male and one female. Longitudinal TCRalpha and TCRbeta repertoire sequencing tracked T-cell clones expanding and contracting after mild COVID-19 in a couple of donors.

CDR1 and CDR2, looked up from the germline V gene (reference sequence), are MNHEY and SMNVEV. The CDR3 sequence holds 13 residues, the cysteine and phenylalanine included. Just the 39-base CDR3 DNA is kept, in frame starting at base 1. Deletion took 5 bases off V and 6 bases off J, with a span of 11 bases between the germline ends. Ficoll-Paque density gradient centrifugation was the method used to isolate PBMCs. General conclusions and limits of the study: Clones that contracted from day 15 to 85 showed balanced CD4/CD8 phenotypes, whereas a second wave of clones that expanded from day 15 to 37 leaned towards CD4+. Some responding clones were detected in pre-infection memory, suggesting pre-existing cross-reactive memory T cells joined the SARS-CoV-2 response. Only a couple of mild cases were covered by the study, and larger cohorts that include severe cases with pre-infection samples were considered necessary. The second-wave clones that peaked on day 37 were not confirmed to be SARS-CoV-2 specific. Contracting CD4+ clones were located mainly in the CM and EM memory subsets, whereas CD8+ clones were found to be enriched in EMRA.

Turning to this clonotype: Its antigen remains unidentified. The sample holds no much larger clone one base away, and base qualities are not on file.

TCRdb records Illumina NovaSeq 6000 as the sequencer. TCRalpha and TCRbeta cDNA libraries were constructed by 5'RACE with constant-segment primers, with sample barcodes and unique molecular identifiers being introduced. RNA was extracted from every sample with Trizol reagent. Library amplification was performed in two PCR steps, and a second sample barcode and Illumina TruSeq adapters were introduced in the second step. Libraries were sequenced on an Illumina NovaSeq with 2 x 150 bp paired-end reads. The authors' analysis ran thus. Reads were demultiplexed and collapsed into UMI-guided consensus sequences with migec v1.2.7. With mixcr v2.1.11, UMI consensuses were aligned to TRA and TRB V and J templates and assembled into clonotypes. A clonotype was counted as expanded or contracted only when both edgeR and NoisET called the clonotype significant, with the noise models trained on biological replicates. For edgeR calls, a false discovery rate-adjusted p below 0.01 and a log2 fold-change threshold of 1 were applied. As an exploratory analysis of dynamics, max-normalized trajectories of the 1000 most abundant clonotypes were examined with PCA combined with hierarchical clustering. Separately sequenced CD4+ and CD8+ repertoires were used to assign a CD4 or CD8 phenotype to each responding clone. In-frame beta chains were kept once TCRdb had trimmed the public reads at Q25 with fastp and called clones with MiXCR. Rows with a matching CDR3 protein are joined into one entry that keeps the most common DNA and genes. The V and J calls come from TCRdb's annotation, not from the publication. In this sample the table shows fewer than 60,000 distinct CDR3 sequences, about a quarter of which occur a single time. About 40% of the sample lies in the top ten.

This TCR was sampled from a man aged 18 to 29 who had mild COVID-19 (a few samples of this study predate the infection). The sample titles of this study are shuffled in the database, so cell type and time point are left out; the donor was told from shared clones. The sequence joins TRBV27 to TRBJ2-1; too little of a D gene remains to name it. Material for sequencing was PBMCs or a T cell subset sorted from them (not recorded which). The DNA sequence is given as TGTGCCAGCAGTACGACGGCAGCCAATGAGCAGTTCTTC. Its product reads: CASSTTAANEQFF.